A single sample gave rise to the 16 T cell receptor beta chains below, sequenced in a study of cytomegalovirus exposure and HLA in healthy donors. The PCR was carried out with 60 Vbeta primers and 13 Jbeta primers. The assay was immunoSEQ multiplex PCR, and TCRdb's table has in-frame clones only and misses some. The profile shows about 140,000 clones, 70% to 75% of them singletons. The sample consisted of PBMCs. These receptors came from a woman aged 30 to 39 in good health and CMV-seronegative.

This chain connects TRBV18 to TRBJ2-7; the D gene is possibly TRBD2 (6 bases). This CDR3 has 14 amino acids. Germline CDR1 KGHSH, CDR2 LQKENI. V lost 4 bases and J 2 bases, leaving 12 bases between the germline ends. CDR3 sequence reads: CASSRGGEAYEQYF. CDR3 bases: TGTGCCAGCTCACGAGGAGGGGAGGCCTACGAGCAGTACTTC. The variable domain in full, completed from reference TRBV18 and TRBJ2-7, reads NAGVMQNPRHLVRRRGQEARLRCSPMKGHSHVYWYRQLPEEGLKFMVYLQKENIIDESGMPKERFSAEFPKEGPSILRIQQVVRGDSAAYFCASSRGGEAYEQYFGPGTRLTVT.

In this sample, this clone turned up once. The chain recombines TRBV2 with TRBJ1-4; 9 bases map to TRBD1. The CDR3 has 16 amino acids. V gave up 5 bases and J gave up 8 bases; unmatched junction bases: 12. The germline V gene has CDR1 SNHLY and CDR2 FYNNEI. CDR3 nucleotides: TGTGCCAGCAGTTCCTCCGGGACAGGGAACTACGAAAAACTGTTTTTT. The encoded protein is CASSSSGTGNYEKLFF. Looking up the rest from reference TRBV2 and TRBJ1-4 gives the full variable domain: EPEVTQTPSHQVTQMGQEVILRCVPISNHLYFYWYRQILGQKVEFLVSFYNNEISEKSEIFDDQFSVERPDGSNFTLKIRSTKLEDSAMYFCASSSSGTGNYEKLFFGSGTQLSVL.

This clone was seen only once. The chain employs TRBV7-9 and TRBJ2-7, with D unclear. This CDR3 is 15 amino acids long. The ends were cut back, 4 bases at V and 1 base at J, with 14 bases in the middle. CDR1 SEHNR and CDR2 FQNEAQ come from the germline V gene (reference sequence). CDR3 in DNA: TGTGCCAGCAGCTCCACAGCCCCAACTTCCTACGAGCAGTACTTC. As protein: CASSSTAPTSYEQYF. The variable domain in full, completed from reference TRBV7-9 and TRBJ2-7, reads DTGVSQNPRHKITKRGQNVTFRCDPISEHNRLYWYRQTLGQGPEFLTYFQNEAQLEKSRLLSDRFSAERPKGSFSTLEIQRTEQGDSAMYLCASSSTAPTSYEQYFGPGTRLTVT.

V usage is TRBV7-9 and J usage is TRBJ1-5; D not resolved. The CDR3 runs to 17 residues. The V end was cut by 6 bases, the J end by 1 base, with 19 bases between. CDR1 is SEHNR and CDR2 is FQNEAQ in the germline V gene (reference sequence). CDR3 amino acids: CASSNPSGVGSNQPQHF. The CDR3 DNA reads as TGTGCCAGCAGTAACCCTTCCGGGGTAGGAAGCAATCAGCCCCAGCATTTT.

This chain uses TRBV11-1 with TRBJ2-7; 12 bases map to TRBD2. The CDR3 is 16 residues long. CDR1 is SGHAT and CDR2 is FQDESV in the germline V gene (reference sequence). Trimming removed 5 bases from V and 4 bases from J; junction bases left unmatched: 9. For the CDR3, the DNA is TGTGCCAGCAGCCCGACTAGCGGGGGAATGGGGTACGAGCAGTACTTC. It encodes CASSPTSGGMGYEQYF.

The J gene is TRBJ1-1, the V gene TRBV11-2; D unclear. The CDR3 spans 13 residues. Trimming pared 6 bases from V and 6 bases from J, leaving 14 bases between. CDR1 and CDR2 from the germline V gene are SGHAT and FQNNGV. CDR3 in DNA: TGTGCCAGCAGAGAGGTCAAGGGAGCTGAAGCTTTCTTT. Its translation: CASREVKGAEAFF.

The chain recombines TRBV29-1 with TRBJ2-3, with 8 nucleotides matching TRBD1. Looked up from germline, CDR1 is SQVTM and CDR2 is ANQGSEA. V was pared by 4 bases and J by 0 bases, with 3 bases of the junction left unmatched. CDR3 length: 14 residues. The CDR3 loop reads CSVVTGGSTDTQYF. DNA for the CDR3: TGCAGCGTTGTAACAGGGGGAAGCACAGATACGCAGTATTTT.

V is TRBV18 and J is TRBJ1-2, with D maybe TRBD1 (5 bases). The V gene's germline CDR1 is KGHSH and CDR2 LQKENI. The CDR3 has 15 residues. V dropped 4 bases and J dropped 1 base, with 13 bases sitting between them. This CDR3 is CASSHSAGDNYGYTF. The CDR3 DNA reads as TGTGCCAGCTCACACAGCGCGGGGGATAACTATGGCTACACCTTC.

V and J are TRBV5-1 and TRBJ2-3, with 8 bases that match TRBD1. The ends lost 0 bases at V and 5 bases at J; junction bases unmatched: 5. CDR3 length equals 15 residues. Germline CDR1 and CDR2: SGHRS and YFSETQ. DNA for the CDR3: TGCGCCAGCAGCTTGGGGACAGGGCAACGAGATACGCAGTATTTT. Translated: CASSLGTGQRDTQYF.

The chain is built from TRBV7-9 and TRBJ2-1; TRBD1 matches 8 bases. This CDR3 is built from 16 residues. Trimming removed 3 bases from V and 5 bases from J; junction bases left unmatched: 9. The germline V gene encodes CDR1 SEHNR and CDR2 FQNEAQ (reference sequence). The CDR3 nucleotides are TGTGCCAGCAGCTTGACAGGGGCGGCGATACACAATGAGCAGTTCTTC. It yields the protein CASSLTGAAIHNEQFF.

This chain's CDR3 is CASRGQGDFANYGYTF. The CDR3 DNA is TGTGCCAGCAGGGGACAGGGAGACTTCGCTAACTATGGCTACACCTTC. V is TRBV28 and J is TRBJ1-2; 9 positions agree with TRBD1. With 6 bases clipped from V and 0 bases from J, the junction kept 8 bases outside the gene matches. Germline V gene lookup returns CDR1 MDHEN and CDR2 SYDVKM. The CDR3 extends over 16 amino acids.

The CDR3 nucleotides are TGTGCCAGCAGCGGACGAGCCGGACAGGGCGGTGGGGCCAACGTCCTGACTTTC. This gives the protein CASSGRAGQGGGANVLTF. The V call is TRBV7-9, the J call TRBJ2-6, with 8 bases lining up with TRBD1. J lost 3 bases, V lost 5 bases, and 12 bases had no gene match. The CDR3 extends over 18 amino acids. In germline, CDR1 is SEHNR, CDR2 FQNEAQ (reference sequence).

This rearrangement joins TRBV30 to TRBJ2-7; 7 bases are a match to TRBD1. This CDR3 is built from 14 residues. V was clipped by 1 base and J by 5 bases; unmatched bases: 8. The germline gives CDR1 GTSNPN, CDR2 SVGIG (reference sequence). The CDR3 coding sequence is TGTGCCTGGAGTGGACAGGGCTTGGGCGACGAGCAGTACTTC. This encodes CAWSGQGLGDEQYF.

The V and J genes are TRBV27 and TRBJ2-3, with D perhaps matching TRBD2 (6 bases). The CDR3 covers 14 residues. V gave up 4 bases and J gave up 3 bases, with 11 bases separating them. Per the germline V gene, CDR1 is MNHEY and CDR2 is SMNVEV (reference sequence). The CDR3 is CASSSAEGTDTQYF. In DNA, the CDR3 is TGTGCCAGCAGTTCCGCGGAGGGTACAGATACGCAGTATTTT.

The CDR3 DNA is TGTGCCAGCAGACCCCAACCTCGGAGTACCGGGGAGCTGTTTTTT. Translation gives CASRPQPRSTGELFF. The V and J genes are TRBV6-1 and TRBJ2-2; D call uncertain. The germline V gene has CDR1 MNHNS and CDR2 SASEGT. The germline V and J ends were trimmed by 6 bases and 5 bases, with 16 bases remaining between them. This CDR3 contains 15 residues.

As for this clone: The same CDR3 can be traced to other DNA sequences in this sample. The chain has TRBV6-1 and TRBJ2-1; 12 nucleotides align to TRBD1. V lost 4 bases and J lost 5; bases outside the gene matches: 3. Germline CDR1 is MNHNS and CDR2 is SASEGT. The CDR3 runs 15 residues. DNA of the CDR3: TGTGCCAGCAGTGGGGGACAGGGGGCGCACAATGAGCAGTTCTTC. It codes for CASSGGQGAHNEQFF.